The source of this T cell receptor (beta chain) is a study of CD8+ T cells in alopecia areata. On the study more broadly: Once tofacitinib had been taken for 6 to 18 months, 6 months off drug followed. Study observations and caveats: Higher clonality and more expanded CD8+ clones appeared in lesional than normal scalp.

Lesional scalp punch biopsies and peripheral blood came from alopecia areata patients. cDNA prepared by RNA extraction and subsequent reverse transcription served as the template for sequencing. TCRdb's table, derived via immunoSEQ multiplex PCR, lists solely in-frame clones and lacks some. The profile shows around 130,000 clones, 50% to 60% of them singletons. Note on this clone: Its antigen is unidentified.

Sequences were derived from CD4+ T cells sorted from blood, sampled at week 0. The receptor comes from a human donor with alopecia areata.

CDR3 sequence reads: CASSSAGEGTDTQYF. CDR3 nucleotide sequence: TGTGCCAGCAGTTCGGCCGGAGAAGGCACAGATACGCAGTATTTT. The V and J genes are TRBV27 and TRBJ2-3, with no clear D. V dropped 4 bases and J dropped 1 base, with 12 bases sitting between them. In germline, CDR1 is MNHEY, CDR2 SMNVEV (reference sequence). The CDR3 totals 15 residues.